There are many counts of the clone carrying this T cell receptor beta chain. What it binds is unknown. The record originates from a study of identical twins. Broader study findings: There were fewer insertions in abundant cord blood beta clonotypes, but memory repertoires showed no such pattern. Zero-insertion analyses might be partly confounded by invariant T cells like MAIT and iNKT. There was more out-of-frame TCR alpha sharing in monozygotic twins than models estimated.

Germline CDR1 reads ENHRY; CDR2 reads SYGVKD. The V end was cut by 0 bases, the J end by 1 base, with 9 bases between. The CDR3 is 15 residues long. It was template switching that added a universal primer site, and there were unique molecular identifiers on the cDNA. From the 5' RACE reads, TCRdb called clonotypes with MiXCR, one entry per CDR3 protein. Among around 680,000 distinct CDR3 sequences listed, over 8.5% were seen once. These same data were also listed under a study on yellow fever vaccine responses in identical twins.

The sequencing sample was made of PBMCs. The V and J genes are TRBV10-3 and TRBJ1-1; perhaps TRBD1 as D (5 bases). This clonotype was obtained from a young woman in good health. The CDR3 reads CAISESDSPNTEAFF. The CDR3, as DNA: TGTGCCATCAGTGAGTCAGACAGCCCGAACACTGAAGCTTTCTTT.